The 24 T cell receptor beta chains listed next were all sequenced from one sample in a study of CD8 T cells in Susac syndrome. Reverse transcription of roughly 0.5 to 1 ug RNA was carried out with random hexamers. One entry per CDR3 protein, called by TCRdb with MiXCR from the immunoSEQ multiplex PCR reads. Of hundreds of thousands of distinct CDR3 sequences in the sample, 85% to 90% were seen once. Sequencing was done on a sample of CD8+ T cells from PBMCs. The receptors were gathered from a human donor with multiple sclerosis.

The chain combines TRBV12-3 or TRBV12-4 with TRBJ2-3, with D possibly TRBD1 on 6 matching bases. V was trimmed by 4 bases and J by 3 bases, leaving 11 bases between them. The CDR3 totals 14 residues. The chain's CDR3 is CASSYRETTDTQYF. The DNA of the CDR3 is TGTGCCAGCAGTTACAGGGAAACGACAGATACGCAGTATTTT.

The chain recombines TRBV19 with TRBJ2-7; D unclear. The germline V gene encodes CDR1 LNHDA and CDR2 SQIVND (reference sequence). Trimming left V 5 bases short and J 6 bases short, with 11 bases between. The CDR3 loop spans 12 amino acids. The CDR3 is CASSHDGSEQYF. As DNA, the CDR3 is TGTGCCAGTAGTCACGATGGCTCCGAGCAGTACTTC.

V and J are TRBV28 and TRBJ2-2; the match to TRBD2 covers 10 bases. With V trimmed by 3 bases and J by 4 bases, 5 bases remained unmatched. Germline loops: CDR1 MDHEN, CDR2 SYDVKM. The CDR3 has 16 residues. CDR3 in amino acids: CASSFLAGVATGELFF. CDR3 nucleotides: TGTGCCAGCAGTTTCCTAGCGGGAGTTGCCACCGGGGAGCTGTTTTTT.

V and J are TRBV24-1 and TRBJ2-1; TRBD1 might be the D (6 bases). In germline, CDR1 is KGHDR, CDR2 SFDVKD. CDR3 length equals 13 residues. The germline V and J ends were trimmed by 7 bases and 9 bases, with 15 bases remaining between them. CDR3 DNA sequence: TGTGCCACCAGGGACAGCGGTTCGGGTGAGCAGTTCTTC. Translation: CATRDSGSGEQFF.

This chain links TRBV20-1 with TRBJ2-1, with 9 bases matching TRBD1. Germline CDR1 and CDR2: DFQATT and SNEGSKA (reference sequence). The length of the CDR3 is 15 residues. Germline trimming cut 6 bases from V and 2 bases from J; bases unmatched to any gene: 8. CDR3 DNA sequence: TGCAGTGCCCCCTGGACAGGGGATACCTACAATGAGCAGTTCTTC. This sequence encodes CSAPWTGDTYNEQFF.

V gene TRBV4-1 combines with J gene TRBJ2-3; 10 bases fit TRBD2. The CDR3 spans 15 residues. Trimming took 5 bases from V and 4 from J; bases not matched to a gene: 6. Germline CDR1 reads MGHRA; CDR2 reads YSYEKL. CDR3 sequence reads: CASSKGLALADTQYF. The CDR3 DNA sequence: TGCGCCAGCAGCAAGGGACTAGCGTTGGCAGATACGCAGTATTTT.

The CDR3 loop is CASSLVLAGSETQYF. The CDR3 DNA sequence: TGTGCCAGCAGCTTAGTTCTAGCGGGGTCAGAGACCCAGTACTTC. The chain uses TRBV7-2 and TRBJ2-5, with 9 bases lining up with TRBD2. CDR3 length: 15 amino acids. CDR1 is SGHTA and CDR2 is FQGNSA in the germline V gene. V was clipped by 1 base and J by 4 bases; unmatched bases: 4.

This sequence joins TRBV5-1 and TRBJ1-1, with 12 bases lining up with TRBD1. Germline V gene sequence: CDR1 SGHRS, CDR2 YFSETQ. The ends lost 4 bases at V and 5 bases at J; junction bases unmatched: 12. CDR3 length: 17 residues. CDR3 coding DNA: TGCGCCAGCAGCGGCCCCGGGACAGGGGGCGCGAGGACTGAAGCTTTCTTT. Translating gives CASSGPGTGGARTEAFF.

The chain carries TRBV2 and TRBJ2-7, with no clear D. The CDR3 extends over 12 amino acids. V dropped 7 bases and J dropped 2 bases, with 9 bases sitting between them. Per the germline V gene, CDR1 is SNHLY and CDR2 is FYNNEI. The CDR3 sequence: CASKSGPYEQYF. CDR3 DNA sequence: TGTGCCAGCAAGTCAGGTCCCTACGAGCAGTACTTC.

This clonotype was recorded once. This chain connects TRBV30 to TRBJ1-5; D remains unclear. This CDR3 is built from 13 residues. V gave up 1 base and J gave up 0 bases, with 4 bases separating them. CDR1 and CDR2 (germline): GTSNPN, SVGIG (reference sequence). CDR3 bases: TGTGCCTGGAGTGATCCTAGCAATCAGCCCCAGCATTTT. This sequence encodes CAWSDPSNQPQHF.

The V call is TRBV6-6, the J call TRBJ2-7, with TRBD2 matching 7 bases. V gave up 0 bases and J gave up 2 bases; unmatched junction bases: 4. CDR3 length: 15 amino acids. In germline, CDR1 is MNHNY, CDR2 SVGAGI (reference sequence). The CDR3 loop is CASSYSAGDPYEQYF. CDR3 DNA: TGTGCCAGCAGTTACTCGGCGGGAGATCCCTACGAGCAGTACTTC.

This chain connects TRBV2 to TRBJ2-2; D ambiguous. Germline V lookup: CDR1 SNHLY, CDR2 FYNNEI. Trimming shortened V by 11 bases and J by 6 bases, and 10 bases separated the two germline ends. This CDR3 has 11 residues. The CDR3 loop reads CASKQPGELFF. The CDR3 DNA reads as TGTGCCTCCAAGCAACCCGGGGAGCTGTTTTTT.

This chain links TRBV3-1 with TRBJ2-3; the D gene is possibly TRBD2 (6 bases). CDR1 LGHDT and CDR2 YNNKEL come from the germline V gene (reference sequence). The CDR3 is 12 residues long. The V and J ends lost 0 bases and 10 bases respectively, with 8 bases between them. The CDR3 nucleotides read TGTGCCAGCAGCCAAGACGAGCGGGCGCAGTATTTT. Its translation is CASSQDERAQYF.

V and J are TRBV30 and TRBJ2-1; 7 nucleotides agree with TRBD2. With V trimmed by 5 bases and J by 8 bases, 12 bases remained unmatched. Germline lookup yields CDR1 GTSNPN and CDR2 SVGIG (reference sequence). The CDR3 totals 14 residues. For the CDR3, the DNA is TGTGCCTGGGTGCCCCCCGGGGGGAAGGATGAGCAGTTCTTC. Protein sequence: CAWVPPGGKDEQFF.

V gene TRBV12-3 or TRBV12-4 combines with J gene TRBJ2-3; TRBD2 agrees at 9 bases. Trimming cost V 5 bases and J 0 bases; bases outside gene matches: 6. The CDR3 is made up of 16 amino acids. CDR3 protein: CASSAGTSSSTDTQYF. The DNA for the CDR3 is TGTGCCAGCAGTGCGGGGACTAGCAGTAGCACAGATACGCAGTATTTT.

This clonotype appeared once. This chain connects TRBV4-1 to TRBJ1-2; the D gene is possibly TRBD1 (6 bases). Germline lookup yields CDR1 MGHRA and CDR2 YSYEKL. V was clipped by 3 bases and J by 9 bases, with 14 bases between them. The CDR3 length is 13 residues. The chain's CDR3 is CASSQIGGASYTF. The CDR3 region has the DNA TGCGCCAGCAGCCAGATAGGGGGGGCGAGCTACACCTTC.

Comments on this clonotype: A read error may account for a junction end that differs from germline. The gene calls are TRBV5-1 and TRBJ2-3, with 12 bases lining up with TRBD1. The germline gives CDR1 SGHRS, CDR2 YFSETQ. CDR3 length: 16 residues. CDR3 loop: CASSRYGTGGTDTQYF. The CDR3 bases are TGCGCCAGCAGCCGATACGGGACAGGGGGCACGGATACGCAGTATTTT.

The chain combines TRBV6-1 with TRBJ2-3; D call uncertain. Trimming took 5 bases from V and 1 from J, leaving 16 bases between them. The CDR3 is made up of 16 amino acids. Germline V lookup: CDR1 MNHNS, CDR2 SASEGT. In DNA, the CDR3 is TGTGCCAGCAGTCCACGGACCCCCCCCGGCACAGATACGCAGTATTTT. Translation gives CASSPRTPPGTDTQYF.

The genes are TRBV15 and TRBJ2-7, with D perhaps matching TRBD2 (5 bases). The CDR3 is 14 amino acids. The germline V gene has CDR1 LNHNV and CDR2 YYDKDF (reference sequence). The ends were cut back, 5 bases at V and 2 bases at J, with 13 bases in the middle. Here the CDR3 reads CATSDRDSTYEQYF. The CDR3 coding sequence is TGTGCCACCAGCGACCGGGATTCGACCTACGAGCAGTACTTC.

V is TRBV7-9 and J is TRBJ1-4, with D uncertain. Trimming left V 4 bases short and J 8 bases short, with 20 bases between. The CDR3 is made up of 16 amino acids. Germline V gives CDR1 SEHNR, CDR2 FQNEAQ (reference sequence). CDR3 nucleotide sequence: TGTGCCAGCAGCTCCAACCTATACCGGGCAGAGGAAAAACTGTTTTTT. Protein sequence: CASSSNLYRAEEKLFF.

The chain couples TRBV16 to TRBJ1-1; weak D call: TRBD1 (5 bases). Trimming took off 3 bases at V and 9 bases at J, with 11 bases between the two ends. The CDR3 length is 12 residues. The V gene's germline CDR1 is KGHSY and CDR2 FQNENV. CDR3 protein: CASSQGERKAFF. DNA for the CDR3: TGTGCCAGCAGCCAGGGGGAGCGTAAAGCTTTCTTT.

The gene calls are TRBV20-1 and TRBJ1-2; TRBD1 matches 7 bases. J gave up 4 bases and V 0 bases, and 5 bases lay outside the gene matches. This CDR3 is 14 amino acids long. Germline CDR1 DFQATT, CDR2 SNEGSKA (reference sequence). The CDR3 DNA reads as TGCAGTGCTAGAGATCGAGACAGGGTCTATGGCTACACCTTC. This gives the protein CSARDRDRVYGYTF.

This clonotype appeared a few times. The genes are TRBV20-1 and TRBJ2-1; no clear D. V was shortened by 6 bases and J by 0 bases, with 12 bases between the two germline ends. Germline V gene lookup returns CDR1 DFQATT and CDR2 SNEGSKA (reference sequence). The CDR3 is 14 amino acids. For the CDR3, the DNA is TGCAGTGCGCCCGACGCCTCCTCCTACAATGAGCAGTTCTTC. Translated: CSAPDASSYNEQFF.

J is TRBJ2-1 and V is TRBV9, with 12 bases that match TRBD2. The germline CDR1 and CDR2 sequences are SGDLS and YYNGEE. This CDR3 has 16 amino acids. Unmatched junction bases numbered 3, after V lost 0 bases and J lost 5 bases. The DNA for the CDR3 is TGTGCCAGCAGCGTAGGACTAGCGGGGGACCACAATGAGCAGTTCTTC. This gives the protein CASSVGLAGDHNEQFF.